This T cell receptor (beta chain) was profiled in a study of T cells in Graves' hyperthyroidism and ophthalmopathy. Study-wide points: Peripheral blood also featured most of the thyroid clonotypes expanded above 0.001. The model identified upcoming ophthalmopathy a median approximately 6.4 months ahead of onset. Ophthalmopathy stood apart from stable hyperthyroidism in a 13 V-J model.

The CDR3 consists of 16 residues. Germline CDR1 reads DFQATT; CDR2 reads SNEGSKA (reference sequence). V lost 1 base, J lost 2 bases, and 8 bases stayed unmatched. About this clonotype itself: Its antigen is currently unknown.

PBMCs were sourced from about 10 ml fresh peripheral blood. Researchers took RNA transcripts and amplified the TCR beta CDR3 regions from them. An initial round of RT-PCR targeting the TCR CDR3 relied on the HTBI primer set. TCRdb reprocessed the multiplex PCR reads with MiXCR, giving one entry per CDR3 protein. The table shows almost 350,000 distinct CDR3 sequences, with around 18% occurring only once. This clonotype originated in a woman aged 40-49 years with Graves' ophthalmopathy. The rearrangement uses TRBV20-1 and TRBJ2-5; TRBD2 matches at 9 bases. The specimen was blood. This CDR3 is CSARVVTSGAQETQYF. The CDR3 bases are TGCAGTGCTAGAGTAGTGACTAGCGGAGCTCAAGAGACCCAGTACTTC.